These 3 T cell receptor beta chains were sequenced from one sample in a study of T-cell reconstitution after alpha-beta-depleted transplantation in children (dated by TCRdb to about 2016). The protocol used for the library was PCR. Instrument on record: Illumina HiSeq 2500. To normalize quantification of the TCRbeta repertoire, the TCR libraries were built with molecular barcoding that relied on unique molecular identifiers. The public sequencing data were trimmed at Q25 with fastp and processed into clonotypes with MiXCR by TCRdb, which kept only in-frame beta chains. CDR3 protein sequences are deduplicated, and each keeps its most common genes and DNA. Across this sample there are roughly 340,000 distinct CDR3 sequences, with about a sixth seen only once. Clones ranked in the top ten supply about 41% of the sample. The intended sense of this specimen's treatment or condition label: allogeneic hematopoietic cell transplantation with graft depleted of TCRalphabeta T cells and CD19 B cells.

Material: PBMCs, mostly from graft donor cells, obtained 360 days after TCRalphabeta/CD19-depleted stem cell transplant. The receptor source for this set is a male patient aged 2 to 10 who had a stem cell transplant for acute lymphoblastic leukemia, so the T cells may come from the graft donor.

The V call is TRBV29-1, the J call TRBJ1-1; 9 nucleotides align to TRBD1. In germline, CDR1 is SQVTM, CDR2 ANQGSEA. CDR3 length equals 14 residues. J lost 4 bases, V lost 7 bases, and 10 bases had no gene match. The chain's CDR3 is CSDTGGHPGTEAFF. CDR3 sequence (DNA): TGCAGCGATACAGGGGGCCACCCCGGCACTGAAGCTTTCTTT.

The chain links TRBV20-1 to TRBJ2-7, with 7 bases lining up with TRBD2. V trimming: 0 bases; J trimming: 0 bases; junction bases outside the gene matches: 5. CDR3 length: 15 amino acids. From germline, CDR1 is DFQATT and CDR2 SNEGSKA (reference sequence). CDR3 residues: CSARDWRERSYEQYF. The CDR3 DNA reads as TGCAGTGCTAGAGATTGGCGGGAGCGCTCCTACGAGCAGTACTTC.

This clonotype has only a few counts. This chain connects TRBV28 to TRBJ1-1; D perhaps matches TRBD1 (5 bases). With 2 bases removed from V and 7 bases from J, the gap between germline ends came to 8 bases. Germline V gene sequence: CDR1 MDHEN, CDR2 SYDVKM. The CDR3 spans 12 residues. This CDR3 reads CASSLGGNEAFF. In DNA form, the CDR3 reads TGTGCCAGCAGTTTAGGGGGAAATGAAGCTTTCTTT.